This T cell receptor beta chain was sequenced for a study of vaccination and CD4 T cells after COVID-19 (dated by TCRdb to about 2022). Concerning the study at large: Convalescent patients had a positive SARS-CoV-2 result on nasal swab PCR, and of these patients, nine had mild disease and one had severe disease. In around ten COVID-19 convalescent patients and a handful of infection-naive healthy vaccine recipients, the spike-specific CD4+ TCR repertoire before mRNA vaccination was compared with the repertoire after mRNA vaccination. Post-COVID blood samples from convalescent patients were collected a median of about 100 days after diagnosis, with a range of about 35 to 180 days. The convalescent cohort included six males and four females, with two Hispanic individuals, seven Caucasians, two Asians and one multiracial person. Three convalescent patients gave samples both early after vaccination (day 14) and late after vaccination (days 161 to 241). Two doses of either the Pfizer-BioNTech BNT162b2 vaccine (n=8) or the Moderna mRNA-1273 vaccine (n=2) were administered to participants. Culture stimuli were overlapping spike peptide pools from SARS-CoV-2 and from the common cold coronaviruses HCoV-NL63, HCoV-OC43 and HCoV-229E. Post-vaccine blood samples were collected a median of 72 days after the second vaccine dose, ranging from about 12 to 250 days. Control cultures received a CEFX viral epitope pool as the positive control, an HIV-1 Nef peptide pool as the negative control, or no peptide.

The library came from PCR. DNA from cultured CD4+ T cells underwent TCR sequencing with the Oncomine TCR Beta short-read assay at the Johns Hopkins FTIC core. The QIAamp micro DNA kit was used to extract genomic DNA from the cultured CD4+ T cells. The Oncomine TCR Beta libraries from cultured CD4+ T cells were pooled using unique dual indexes and then sequenced on an Illumina iSeq 100. From the authors' description of their analysis: Non-productive sequences were filtered out, and CDR3s that did not start with C, did not end with F or W, or were shorter than 7 amino acids were discarded. The MANAFEST web application was used to identify antigen-specific clonotypes by comparing peptide-stimulated wells against reference wells and other culture wells. Positive clones required FDR below 0.05, an odds ratio above 5, and productive frequency above 0.1% in at least two of three replicate wells. Clonotypes that were significantly expanded in both SARS-CoV-2 spike wells and at least one common cold coronavirus spike condition were defined as cross-reactive. Using R version 3.6.1, CDR3 homology was evaluated through Levenshtein distances (stringdist) along with unrooted phylogenetic trees (ape). Through fastp at Q25 and MiXCR, TCRdb rebuilt clones from the public reads, retaining in-frame beta chains. Each CDR3 protein gets just one entry, which takes the most common genes and DNA from the rows behind it. The V and J calls here are based on TCRdb, not the publication. Counted in this sample were roughly 18,000 distinct CDR3 sequences; 45% to 65% of them appeared once. Of the sample, around 20% falls within the top ten clones.

From cysteine to phenylalanine, the CDR3 is 14 amino acids long. Left in the record is the CDR3 DNA by itself, 42 bases read in frame from the first base. From the germline V gene, CDR1 is MNHNS and CDR2 is SASEGT. Trimming removed 7 bases from V and 8 bases from J, leaving 15 bases between the germline ends. What the time point label conveys for this sample: late sampling 161 to 241 days after vaccination in a few convalescent patients. Per the publication, the treatment or condition label means: roughly 11-day PBMC culture with coronavirus spike peptide pools or control peptides (ViraFEST assay). To expand antigen-specific T cells with peptide pools and then pick out the expanded clonotypes through TCR sequencing, the study relied on the ViraFEST assay. The convalescent patients' positive SARS-CoV-2 PCR tests were from March to December 2020, which was before the Alpha, Beta and Delta variants emerged in the United States. Each well held two million PBMCs cultured with 10 ug/ml peptide pools in IMDM containing 5% human AB serum and 10 IU/ml IL-2. On days 3 and 7, half of the culture medium was replaced with fresh IL-2-containing medium. After 9 to 11 days of culture, CD4+ T cells were isolated by negative selection with the EasySep CD4+ T cell isolation kit. PBMCs were separated from whole blood using Ficoll-Paque Plus gradient centrifugation and then either used fresh or cryopreserved at -140C. Culture conditions were generally each tested in triplicate wells.

This clonotype registers as medium-sized (0.01 to 0.1%) within its sample. Its antigen is unknown. Per-nucleotide qualities are absent, and no much larger clonotype sits a single base away. What the research found in general, with its limitations: The study included relatively few convalescent patients and did not analyze early timepoints after natural infection. Among the post-vaccine SARS-CoV-2-reactive clones in convalescent patients, a median about 89% showed up only after vaccination, which suggests vaccine-specific priming. Of the vaccine-specific clones in convalescent patients, 304 of 307, or nearly all, reacted only to SARS-CoV-2 spike and did not cross-react with common cold coronaviruses. An increase in the median number of SARS-CoV-2-reactive clonotypes from roughly 20 after infection to roughly 38 after vaccination was observed, but the change was not found to be significant.

The sample consisted of CD4+ T cells from blood, cultured in vitro, taken about 7 months after SARS-CoV-2 vaccination. The source of this sequence is a human donor who had recovered from COVID-19. The rearrangement combines TRBV6-1 with TRBJ1-6; 5 matching bases give a weak D call of TRBD1. The base sequence is TGTGCCAGCAACATCCGGGGGGGGGATTCACCCCTCCACTTT. Its translation reads: CASNIRGGDSPLHF.